Listed here is a single T cell receptor (beta chain). Trimming removed 4 bases from V and 2 bases from J; junction bases left unmatched: 6. CDR3 length equals 15 residues. Germline CDR1 LGHDT, CDR2 YNNKEL (reference sequence). Clones were read by immunoSEQ multiplex PCR, and TCRdb kept only the in-frame ones, dropping some. Among 150,000 to 200,000 clones listed, around 82% were seen once. The sample is drawn from a study of blood T cell repertoires in COVID-19. The origin of this receptor is a man between 60 and 75 years old who had recovered from COVID-19. The source material was peripheral blood. The chain uses TRBV3-1 (or the pseudogene TRBV3-2) and TRBJ2-7, with 9 positions matching TRBD1. The CDR3 reads CASSRGTGFAYEQYF. The CDR3 coding sequence is TGTGCCAGCAGCCGAGGGACAGGGTTTGCCTACGAGCAGTACTTC.